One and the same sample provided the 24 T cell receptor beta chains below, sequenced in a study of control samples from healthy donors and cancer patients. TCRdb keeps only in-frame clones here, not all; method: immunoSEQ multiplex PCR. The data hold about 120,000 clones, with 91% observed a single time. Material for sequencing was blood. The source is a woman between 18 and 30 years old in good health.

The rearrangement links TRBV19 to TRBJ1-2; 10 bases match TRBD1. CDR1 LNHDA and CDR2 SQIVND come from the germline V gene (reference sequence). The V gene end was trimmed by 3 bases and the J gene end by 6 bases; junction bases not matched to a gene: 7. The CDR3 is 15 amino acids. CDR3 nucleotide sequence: TGTGCCAGTAGTATTCCCGGGACAGGGGAGCATGGCTACACCTTC. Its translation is CASSIPGTGEHGYTF.

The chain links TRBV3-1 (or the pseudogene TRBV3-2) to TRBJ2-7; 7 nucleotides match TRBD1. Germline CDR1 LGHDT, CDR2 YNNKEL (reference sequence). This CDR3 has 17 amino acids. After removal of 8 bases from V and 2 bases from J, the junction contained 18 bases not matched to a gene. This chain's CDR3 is CASYRHLDRQMTYEQYF. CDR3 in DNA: TGTGCCAGCTACCGACATCTGGACAGGCAAATGACCTACGAGCAGTACTTC.

Here the CDR3 DNA reads TGCGCCAGCAGCCATGCGGGCGGGGGGGTAGTCACCGGGGAGCTGTTTTTT. Its translation: CASSHAGGGVVTGELFF. The chain couples TRBV4-3 to TRBJ2-2; 9 bases fit TRBD2. The CDR3 loop spans 17 amino acids. Germline assignment: CDR1 LGHNA and CDR2 YSLEER. Trimming cost V 3 bases and J 4 bases; bases outside gene matches: 9.

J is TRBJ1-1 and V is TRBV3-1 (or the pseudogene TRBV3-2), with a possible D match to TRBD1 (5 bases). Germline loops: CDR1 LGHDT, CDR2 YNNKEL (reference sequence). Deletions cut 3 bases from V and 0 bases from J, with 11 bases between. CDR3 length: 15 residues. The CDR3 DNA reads TGTGCCAGCAGCCACCGTGACAGTCTGAACACTGAAGCTTTCTTT. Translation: CASSHRDSLNTEAFF.

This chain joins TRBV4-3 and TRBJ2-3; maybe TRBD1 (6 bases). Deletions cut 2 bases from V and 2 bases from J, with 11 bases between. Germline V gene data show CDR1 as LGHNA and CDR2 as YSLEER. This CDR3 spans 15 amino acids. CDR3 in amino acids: CASSQLDRDTDTQYF. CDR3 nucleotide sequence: TGCGCCAGCAGCCAATTGGACAGAGACACAGATACGCAGTATTTT.

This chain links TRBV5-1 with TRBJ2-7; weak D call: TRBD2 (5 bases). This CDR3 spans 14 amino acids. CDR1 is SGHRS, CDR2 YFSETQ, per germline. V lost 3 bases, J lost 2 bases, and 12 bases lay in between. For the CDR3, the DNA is TGCGCCAGCAGCTCCTCGGGGATTACCTACGAGCAGTACTTC. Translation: CASSSSGITYEQYF.

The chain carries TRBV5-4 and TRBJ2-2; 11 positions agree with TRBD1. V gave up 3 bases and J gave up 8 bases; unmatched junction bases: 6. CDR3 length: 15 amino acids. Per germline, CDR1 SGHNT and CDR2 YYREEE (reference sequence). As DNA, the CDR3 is TGTGCCAGCAGCTACTCGGACAGGGGGCATGGGGAGCTGTTTTTT. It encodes CASSYSDRGHGELFF.

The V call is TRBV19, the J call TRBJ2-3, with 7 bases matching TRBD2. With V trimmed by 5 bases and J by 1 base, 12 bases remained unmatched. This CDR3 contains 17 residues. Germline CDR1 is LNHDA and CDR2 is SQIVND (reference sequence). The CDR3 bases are TGTGCCAGTAGTCACAAGACTAGCACCTCCCGCACAGATACGCAGTATTTT. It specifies CASSHKTSTSRTDTQYF.

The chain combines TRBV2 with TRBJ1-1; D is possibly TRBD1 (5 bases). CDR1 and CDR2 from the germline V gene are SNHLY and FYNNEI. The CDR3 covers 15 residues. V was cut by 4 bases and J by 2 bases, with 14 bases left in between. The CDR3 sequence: CASSVSRVGNTEAFF. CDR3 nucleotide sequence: TGTGCCAGCAGTGTTTCCAGGGTTGGTAACACTGAAGCTTTCTTT. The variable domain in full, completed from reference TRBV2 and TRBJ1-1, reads EPEVTQTPSHQVTQMGQEVILRCVPISNHLYFYWYRQILGQKVEFLVSFYNNEISEKSEIFDDQFSVERPDGSNFTLKIRSTKLEDSAMYFCASSVSRVGNTEAFFGQGTRLTVV.

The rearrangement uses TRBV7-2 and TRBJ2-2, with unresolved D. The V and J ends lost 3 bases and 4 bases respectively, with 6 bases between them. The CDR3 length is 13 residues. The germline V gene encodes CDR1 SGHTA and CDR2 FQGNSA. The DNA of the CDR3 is TGTGCCAGCAGCTTGTATACCACCGGGGAGCTGTTTTTT. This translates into CASSLYTTGELFF.

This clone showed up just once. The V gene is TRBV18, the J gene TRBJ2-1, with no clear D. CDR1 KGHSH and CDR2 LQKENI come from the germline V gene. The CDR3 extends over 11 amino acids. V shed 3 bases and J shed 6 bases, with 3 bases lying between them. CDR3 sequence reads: CASSPSNEQFF. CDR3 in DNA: TGTGCCAGCTCACCTTCCAATGAGCAGTTCTTC.

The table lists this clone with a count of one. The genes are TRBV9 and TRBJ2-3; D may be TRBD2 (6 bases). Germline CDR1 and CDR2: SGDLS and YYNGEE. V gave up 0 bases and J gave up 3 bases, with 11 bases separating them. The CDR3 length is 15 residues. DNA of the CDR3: TGTGCCAGCAGCGTAGGTCGGGGGAATACAGATACGCAGTATTTT. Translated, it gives CASSVGRGNTDTQYF.

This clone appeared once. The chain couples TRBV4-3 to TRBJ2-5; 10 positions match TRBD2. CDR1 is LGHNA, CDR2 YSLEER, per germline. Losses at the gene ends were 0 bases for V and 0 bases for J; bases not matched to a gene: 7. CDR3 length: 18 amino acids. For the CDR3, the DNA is TGCGCCAGCAGCCAAGATCTGAGAGCGGGGGGGTACCAAGAGACCCAGTACTTC. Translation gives CASSQDLRAGGYQETQYF.

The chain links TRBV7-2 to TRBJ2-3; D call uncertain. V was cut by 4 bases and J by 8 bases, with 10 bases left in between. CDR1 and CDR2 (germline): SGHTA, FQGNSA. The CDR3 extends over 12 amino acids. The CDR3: CASSSSDFTQYF. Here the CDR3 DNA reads TGTGCCAGCAGCTCCTCTGATTTTACGCAGTATTTT. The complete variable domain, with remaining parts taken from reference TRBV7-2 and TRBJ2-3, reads GAGVSQSPSNKVTEKGKDVELRCDPISGHTALYWYRQSLGQGLEFLIYFQGNSAPDKSGLPSDRFSAERTGGSVSTLTIQRTQQEDSAVYLCASSSSDFTQYFGPGTRLTVL.

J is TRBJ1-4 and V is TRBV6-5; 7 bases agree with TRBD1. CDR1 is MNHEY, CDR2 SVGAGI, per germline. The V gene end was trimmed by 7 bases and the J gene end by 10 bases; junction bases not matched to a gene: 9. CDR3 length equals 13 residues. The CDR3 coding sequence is TGTGCCAGCACCAACAGGGGACGGGTAAAACTGTTTTTT. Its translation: CASTNRGRVKLFF.

The CDR3 DNA reads TGTGCCTGGAAAGGAGGCCCCAGGATAGCTTTCTTT. It translates to CAWKGGPRIAFF. The J gene is TRBJ1-1, the V gene TRBV30; no reliable D call. V was shortened by 4 bases and J by 10 bases, with 16 bases between the two germline ends. There are 12 residues in the CDR3. Germline CDR1 GTSNPN, CDR2 SVGIG (reference sequence).

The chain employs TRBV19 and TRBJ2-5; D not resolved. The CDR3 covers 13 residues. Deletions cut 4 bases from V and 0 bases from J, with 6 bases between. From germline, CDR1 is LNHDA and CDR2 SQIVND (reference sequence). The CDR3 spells CASSNKYQETQYF. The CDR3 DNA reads TGTGCCAGTAGTAATAAGTACCAAGAGACCCAGTACTTC. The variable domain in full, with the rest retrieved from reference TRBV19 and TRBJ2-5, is DGGITQSPKYLFRKEGQNVTLSCEQNLNHDAMYWYRQDPGQGLRLIYYSQIVNDFQKGDIAEGYSVSREKKESFPLTVTSAQKNPTAFYLCASSNKYQETQYFGPGTRLLVL.

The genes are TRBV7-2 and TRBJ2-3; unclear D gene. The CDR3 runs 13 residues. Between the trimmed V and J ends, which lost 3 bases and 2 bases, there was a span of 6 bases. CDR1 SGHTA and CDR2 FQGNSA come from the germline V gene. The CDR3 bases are TGTGCCAGCAGCTTTGGCGCCACAGATACGCAGTATTTT. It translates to CASSFGATDTQYF.

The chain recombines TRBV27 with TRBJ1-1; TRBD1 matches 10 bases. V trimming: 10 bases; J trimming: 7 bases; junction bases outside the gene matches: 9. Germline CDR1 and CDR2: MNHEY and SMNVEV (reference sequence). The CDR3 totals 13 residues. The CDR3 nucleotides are TGTGCCACTAAAAGACAGGGGGCAGGTGAAGCTTTCTTT. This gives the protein CATKRQGAGEAFF.

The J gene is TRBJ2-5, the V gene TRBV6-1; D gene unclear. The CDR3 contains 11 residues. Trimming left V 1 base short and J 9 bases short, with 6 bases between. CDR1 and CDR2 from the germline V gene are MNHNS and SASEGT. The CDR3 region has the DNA TGTGCCAGCAGTGAAGGGTCGGCCCAGTACTTC. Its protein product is CASSEGSAQYF.

The CDR3 here is CATSFSGGAGETQYF. Here the CDR3 DNA reads TGTGCCACCAGTTTTAGCGGGGGGGCCGGAGAGACCCAGTACTTC. The chain joins TRBV24-1 to TRBJ2-5, with TRBD2 matching 11 bases. V shed 6 bases, J shed 4 bases, and the junction held 6 bases outside the gene matches. CDR1 is KGHDR, CDR2 SFDVKD, per germline. CDR3 length equals 15 residues.

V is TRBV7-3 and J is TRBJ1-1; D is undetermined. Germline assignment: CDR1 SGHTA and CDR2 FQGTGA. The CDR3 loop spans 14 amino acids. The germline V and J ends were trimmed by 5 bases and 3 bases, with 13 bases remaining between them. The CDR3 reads CASSPSPADTEAFF. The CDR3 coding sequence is TGTGCCAGCAGCCCGAGCCCCGCGGACACTGAAGCTTTCTTT.

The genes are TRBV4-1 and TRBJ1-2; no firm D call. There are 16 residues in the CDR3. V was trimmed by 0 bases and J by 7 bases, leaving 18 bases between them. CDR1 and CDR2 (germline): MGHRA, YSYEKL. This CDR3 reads CASSQDLSRRRVGYTF. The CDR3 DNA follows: TGCGCCAGCAGCCAAGATCTTAGTAGGAGAAGGGTTGGCTACACCTTC.

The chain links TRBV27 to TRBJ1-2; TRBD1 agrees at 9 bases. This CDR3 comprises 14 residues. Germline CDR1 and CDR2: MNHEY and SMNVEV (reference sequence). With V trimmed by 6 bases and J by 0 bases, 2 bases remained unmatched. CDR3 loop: CASSRQGANYGYTF. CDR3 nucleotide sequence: TGTGCCAGCAGCCGACAGGGGGCTAACTATGGCTACACCTTC.